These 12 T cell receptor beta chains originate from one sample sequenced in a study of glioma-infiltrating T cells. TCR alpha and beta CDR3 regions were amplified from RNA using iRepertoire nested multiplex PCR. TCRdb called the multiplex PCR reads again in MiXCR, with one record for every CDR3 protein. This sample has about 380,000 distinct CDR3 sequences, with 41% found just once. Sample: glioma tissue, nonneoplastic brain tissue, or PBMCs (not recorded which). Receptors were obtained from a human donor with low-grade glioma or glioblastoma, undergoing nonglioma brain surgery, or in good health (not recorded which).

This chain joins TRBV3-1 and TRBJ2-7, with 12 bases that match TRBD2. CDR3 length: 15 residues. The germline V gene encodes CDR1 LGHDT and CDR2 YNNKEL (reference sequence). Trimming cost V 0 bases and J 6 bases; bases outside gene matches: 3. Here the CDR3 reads CASSQDLLAGGEQYF. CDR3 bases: TGTGCCAGCAGCCAAGATTTACTAGCGGGAGGCGAGCAGTACTTC.

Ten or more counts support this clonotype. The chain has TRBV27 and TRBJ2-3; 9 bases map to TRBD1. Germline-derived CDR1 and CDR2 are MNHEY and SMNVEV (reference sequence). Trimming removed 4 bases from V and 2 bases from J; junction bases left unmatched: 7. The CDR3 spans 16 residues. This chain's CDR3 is CASSSFRDRVTDTQYF. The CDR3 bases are TGTGCCAGCAGTTCATTCCGGGACAGGGTCACAGATACGCAGTATTTT.

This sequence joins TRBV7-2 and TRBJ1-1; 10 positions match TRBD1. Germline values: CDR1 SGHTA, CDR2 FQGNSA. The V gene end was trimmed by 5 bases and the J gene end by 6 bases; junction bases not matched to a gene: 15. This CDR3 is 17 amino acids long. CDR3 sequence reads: CASSIPGTGALEPEAFF. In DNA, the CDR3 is TGTGCCAGCAGCATACCTGGGACAGGGGCCCTGGAGCCTGAAGCTTTCTTT.

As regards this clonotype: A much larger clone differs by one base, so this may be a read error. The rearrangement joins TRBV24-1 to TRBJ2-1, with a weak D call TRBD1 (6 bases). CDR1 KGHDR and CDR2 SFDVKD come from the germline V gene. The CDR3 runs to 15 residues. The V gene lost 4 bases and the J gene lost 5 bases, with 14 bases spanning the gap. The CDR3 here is CATSDRTRDNNEQFF. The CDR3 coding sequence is TGTGCCACCAGTGACCGTACCCGGGACAACAATGAGCAGTTCTTC.

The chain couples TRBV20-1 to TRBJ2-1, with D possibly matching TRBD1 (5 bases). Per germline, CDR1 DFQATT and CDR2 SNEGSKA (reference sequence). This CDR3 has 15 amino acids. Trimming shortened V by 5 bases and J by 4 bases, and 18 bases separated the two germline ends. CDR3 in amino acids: CSAGLPLDRYNEQFF. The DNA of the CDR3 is TGCAGTGCTGGATTACCCCTCGACAGATACAATGAGCAGTTCTTC.

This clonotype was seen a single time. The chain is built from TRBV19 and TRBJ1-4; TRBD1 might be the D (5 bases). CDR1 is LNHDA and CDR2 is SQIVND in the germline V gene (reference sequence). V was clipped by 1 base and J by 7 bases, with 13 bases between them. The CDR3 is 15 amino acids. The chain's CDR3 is CASSIVGGAREKLFF. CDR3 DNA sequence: TGTGCCAGTAGTATAGTCGGAGGGGCGCGTGAAAAACTGTTTTTT.

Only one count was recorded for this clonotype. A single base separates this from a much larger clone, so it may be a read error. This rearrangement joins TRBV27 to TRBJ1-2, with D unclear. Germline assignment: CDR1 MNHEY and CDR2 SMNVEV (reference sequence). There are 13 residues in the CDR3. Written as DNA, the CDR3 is TGTGCCAGCAGTTTCGGTCCCGACTATAGCTACACCTTC. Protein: CASSFGPDYSYTF.

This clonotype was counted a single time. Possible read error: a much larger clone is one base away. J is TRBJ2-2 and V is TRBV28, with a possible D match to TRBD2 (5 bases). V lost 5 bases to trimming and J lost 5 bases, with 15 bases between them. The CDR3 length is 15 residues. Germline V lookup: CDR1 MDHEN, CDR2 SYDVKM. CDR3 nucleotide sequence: TGTGCCAGCAGTGAAAAGGTCTCGGGGACCGGGGAGCTGTTTTTT. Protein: CASSEKVSGTGELFF.

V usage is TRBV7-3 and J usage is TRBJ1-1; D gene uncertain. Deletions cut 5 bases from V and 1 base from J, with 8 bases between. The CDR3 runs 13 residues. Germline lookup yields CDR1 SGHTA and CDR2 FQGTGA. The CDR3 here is CASSIGENTEAFF. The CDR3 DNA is TGTGCCAGCAGCATCGGGGAGAACACTGAAGCTTTCTTT.

The CDR3 sequence is CASSYPTPQKWDYGYTF. The CDR3 coding sequence is TGTGCCAGCAGTTACCCCACTCCCCAGAAGTGGGACTATGGCTACACCTTC. This sequence joins TRBV12-3 or TRBV12-4 and TRBJ1-2; no clear D. CDR3 length: 17 residues. The ends were cut back, 4 bases at V and 3 bases at J, with 21 bases in the middle.

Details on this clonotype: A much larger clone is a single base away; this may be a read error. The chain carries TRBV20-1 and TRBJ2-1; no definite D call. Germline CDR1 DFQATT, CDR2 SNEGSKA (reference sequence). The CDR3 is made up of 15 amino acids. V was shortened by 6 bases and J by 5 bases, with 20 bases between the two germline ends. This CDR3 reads CSALRGALNHNEQFF. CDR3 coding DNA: TGCAGTGCCCTACGCGGCGCATTAAACCACAATGAGCAGTTCTTC.

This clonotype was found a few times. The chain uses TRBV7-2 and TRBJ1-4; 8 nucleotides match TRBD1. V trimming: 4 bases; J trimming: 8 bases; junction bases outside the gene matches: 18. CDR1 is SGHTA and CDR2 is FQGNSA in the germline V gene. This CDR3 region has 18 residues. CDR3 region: CASSSRGGAGGAWEKLFF. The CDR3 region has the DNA TGTGCCAGCAGCTCTAGAGGGGGGGCAGGGGGCGCTTGGGAAAAACTGTTTTTT.